The present entry profiles one T cell receptor beta chain with its context. Its antigen is undetermined. The CDR3 is 16 amino acids. Trimming removed 3 bases at V and 0 bases at J, with 15 bases between. The RNA, roughly 0.5 to 1 ug, was put through reverse transcription using random hexamers. TCRdb ran MiXCR on the immunoSEQ multiplex PCR reads and lists one entry per CDR3 protein. The repertoire holds some 400,000 distinct CDR3 sequences, with roughly 85% as singletons. Negative isolation was applied to CD8+ and CD4+ T cells, and FACS enrichment was applied to TEMRA cells. These data come from a study of CD8 T cells in Susac syndrome. Study findings and constraints: The study conceded that relatively few individuals underwent its TCR sequencing and HLA analysis.

V gene TRBV12-3 or TRBV12-4 combines with J gene TRBJ2-7; tentatively, D is TRBD2 (6 bases). The clonotype was recovered from a human donor with multiple sclerosis. Sample: CD8+ T cells from PBMCs. The CDR3 reads CASSLGLLTGSYEQYF. DNA of the CDR3: TGTGCCAGCAGTTTGGGACTCTTGACGGGCTCCTACGAGCAGTACTTC.